The entry below gives a single T cell receptor (beta chain) sequence along with its context. Germline V gene data show CDR1 as KGHSH and CDR2 as LQKENI. This CDR3 region has 16 residues. Trimming removed 0 bases from V and 3 bases from J, with 11 bases in between. This record comes from a study of cytomegalovirus exposure and HLA in healthy donors. Researchers ran the PCR with 60 Vbeta and 13 Jbeta primers. TCRdb's copy holds only in-frame clones and misses some; the assay was immunoSEQ multiplex PCR. The table shows 110,000 to 150,000 clones, with around 70% occurring only once. The origin of this receptor is a woman aged 25 to 39 in good health and CMV-seronegative. Sequencing used PBMCs. The V call is TRBV18, the J call TRBJ2-2; possibly TRBD2 for D (5 bases). Here the CDR3 reads CASSPPSTRDTGELFF. As DNA, the CDR3 is TGTGCCAGCTCACCACCGAGCACGAGGGACACCGGGGAGCTGTTTTTT.